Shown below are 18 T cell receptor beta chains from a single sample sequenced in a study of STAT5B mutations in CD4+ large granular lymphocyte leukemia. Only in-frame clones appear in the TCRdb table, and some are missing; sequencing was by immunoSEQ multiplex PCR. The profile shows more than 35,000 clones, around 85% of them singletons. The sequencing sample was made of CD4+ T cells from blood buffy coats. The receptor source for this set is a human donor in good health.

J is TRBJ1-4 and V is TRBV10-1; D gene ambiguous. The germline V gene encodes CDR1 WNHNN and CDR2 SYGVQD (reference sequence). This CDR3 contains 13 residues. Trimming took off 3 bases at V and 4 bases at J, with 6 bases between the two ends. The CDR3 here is CASSDGDNEKLFF. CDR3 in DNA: TGCGCCAGCAGTGACGGCGATAATGAAAAACTGTTTTTT.

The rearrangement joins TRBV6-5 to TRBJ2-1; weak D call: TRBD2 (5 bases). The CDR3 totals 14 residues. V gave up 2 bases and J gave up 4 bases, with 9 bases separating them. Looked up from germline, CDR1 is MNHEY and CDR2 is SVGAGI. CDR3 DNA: TGTGCCAGCAGTTACGAGAGGGAATACAATGAGCAGTTCTTC. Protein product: CASSYEREYNEQFF.

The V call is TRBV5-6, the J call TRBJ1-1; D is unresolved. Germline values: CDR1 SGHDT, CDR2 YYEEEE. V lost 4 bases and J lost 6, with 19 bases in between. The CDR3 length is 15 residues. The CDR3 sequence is CASSPYGRPNAEAFF. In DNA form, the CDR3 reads TGTGCCAGCAGCCCGTACGGACGGCCTAACGCTGAAGCTTTCTTT. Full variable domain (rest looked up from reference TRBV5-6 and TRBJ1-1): DAGVTQSPTHLIKTRGQQVTLRCSPKSGHDTVSWYQQALGQGPQFIFQYYEEEERQRGNFPDRFSGHQFPNYSSELNVNALLLGDSALYLCASSPYGRPNAEAFFGQGTRLTVV.

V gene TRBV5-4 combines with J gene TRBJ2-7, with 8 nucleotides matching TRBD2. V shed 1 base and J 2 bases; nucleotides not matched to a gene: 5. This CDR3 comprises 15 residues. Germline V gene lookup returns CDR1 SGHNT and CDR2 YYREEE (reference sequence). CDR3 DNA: TGTGCCAGCAGCTTGAAGAGCGGGAGAGCCTACGAGCAGTACTTC. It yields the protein CASSLKSGRAYEQYF. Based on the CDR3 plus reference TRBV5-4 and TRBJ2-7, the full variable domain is ETGVTQSPTHLIKTRGQQVTLRCSSQSGHNTVSWYQQALGQGPQFIFQYYREEENGRGNFPPRFSGLQFPNYSSELNVNALELDDSALYLCASSLKSGRAYEQYFGPGTRLTVT.

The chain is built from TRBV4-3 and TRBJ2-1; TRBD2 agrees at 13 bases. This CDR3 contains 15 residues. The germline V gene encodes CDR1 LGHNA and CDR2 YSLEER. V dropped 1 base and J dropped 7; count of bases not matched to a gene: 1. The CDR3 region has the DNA TGCGCCAGCAGCCAAGGGACTAGCGGGAGTAATGAGCAGTTCTTC. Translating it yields CASSQGTSGSNEQFF.

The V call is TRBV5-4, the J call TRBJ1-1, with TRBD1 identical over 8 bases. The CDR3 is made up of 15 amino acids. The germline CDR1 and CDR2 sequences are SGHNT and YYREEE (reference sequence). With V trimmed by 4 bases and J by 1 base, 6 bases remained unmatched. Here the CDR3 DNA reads TGTGCCAGCAGCGTGGGACAGGCTAAGAACACTGAAGCTTTCTTT. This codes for CASSVGQAKNTEAFF.

For the CDR3, the DNA is TGTGCCAGCAGCGTAGCACAGGGTGGGACTGAAGCTTTCTTT. This gives the protein CASSVAQGGTEAFF. This chain joins TRBV9 and TRBJ1-1; D is perhaps TRBD1 (6 bases). V lost 0 bases, J lost 5 bases, and 11 bases lay in between. Germline CDR1 SGDLS, CDR2 YYNGEE. The CDR3 extends over 14 amino acids.

CDR3 amino acids: CASSLVFGAQETQYF. The CDR3 DNA is TGCGCCAGCAGCTTGGTTTTCGGAGCGCAAGAGACCCAGTACTTC. J is TRBJ2-5 and V is TRBV5-1; D is ambiguous. Germline CDR1 is SGHRS and CDR2 is YFSETQ. The CDR3 has 15 residues. Trimming removed 0 bases at V and 2 bases at J, with 11 bases between.

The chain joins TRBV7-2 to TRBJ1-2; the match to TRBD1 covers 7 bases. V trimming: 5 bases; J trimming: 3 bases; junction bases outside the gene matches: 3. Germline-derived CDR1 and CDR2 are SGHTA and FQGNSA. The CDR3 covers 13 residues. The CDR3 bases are TGTGCCAGCAGCGGGGACAGTTACTATGGCTACACCTTC. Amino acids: CASSGDSYYGYTF.

CDR3 protein: CASSQAGEETQYF. DNA of the CDR3: TGCGCCAGCAGCCAAGCTGGGGAAGAGACCCAGTACTTC. V gene TRBV4-1 combines with J gene TRBJ2-5; D not certain. V lost 1 base to trimming and J lost 3 bases, with 6 bases between them. Germline V lookup: CDR1 MGHRA, CDR2 YSYEKL. The CDR3 spans 13 residues.

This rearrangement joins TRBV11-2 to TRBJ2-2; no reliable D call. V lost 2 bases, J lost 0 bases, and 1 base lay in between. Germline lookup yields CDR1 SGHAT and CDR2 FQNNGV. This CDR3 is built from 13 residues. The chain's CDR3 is CASSLTNTGELFF. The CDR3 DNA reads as TGTGCCAGCAGCTTAACGAACACCGGGGAGCTGTTTTTT.

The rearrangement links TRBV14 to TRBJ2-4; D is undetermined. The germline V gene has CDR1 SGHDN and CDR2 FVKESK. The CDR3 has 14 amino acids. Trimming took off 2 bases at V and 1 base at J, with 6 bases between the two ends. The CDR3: CASSQLGAKNIQYF. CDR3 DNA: TGTGCCAGCAGCCAACTGGGGGCCAAAAACATTCAGTACTTC.

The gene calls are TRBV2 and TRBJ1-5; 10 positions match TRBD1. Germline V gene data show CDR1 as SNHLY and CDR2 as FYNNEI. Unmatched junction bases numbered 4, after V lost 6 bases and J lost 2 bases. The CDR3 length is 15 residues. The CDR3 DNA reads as TGTGCCAGCAGGGGGGACAGGGGAGGCAATCAGCCCCAGCATTTT. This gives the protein CASRGDRGGNQPQHF.

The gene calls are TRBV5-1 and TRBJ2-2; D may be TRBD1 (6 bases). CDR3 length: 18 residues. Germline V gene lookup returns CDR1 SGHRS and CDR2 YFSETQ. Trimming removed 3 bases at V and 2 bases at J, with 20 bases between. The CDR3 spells CASSSPLRQVYNTGELFF. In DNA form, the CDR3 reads TGCGCCAGCAGCTCGCCCCTGAGACAGGTCTACAACACCGGGGAGCTGTTTTTT.

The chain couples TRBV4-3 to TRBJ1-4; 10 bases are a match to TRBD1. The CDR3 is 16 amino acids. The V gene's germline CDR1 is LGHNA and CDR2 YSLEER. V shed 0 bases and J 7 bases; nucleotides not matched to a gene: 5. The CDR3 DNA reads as TGCGCCAGCAGCCAAGAGGGGAGGACAGGGGGTGAAAAACTGTTTTTT. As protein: CASSQEGRTGGEKLFF.

DNA of the CDR3: TGTGCCAGCAGCCCAGGGGCGGCTAGCGGGAGGGGAGTGGAAGAGACCCAGTACTTC. It codes for CASSPGAASGRGVEETQYF. The chain is built from TRBV11-3 and TRBJ2-5; 12 bases map to TRBD2. This CDR3 has 19 amino acids. The germline V gene encodes CDR1 SGHNT and CDR2 YENEEA. The V gene end was trimmed by 5 bases and the J gene end by 3 bases; junction bases not matched to a gene: 16.

This chain's CDR3 is CASSPSVHQETQYF. CDR3 coding DNA: TGTGCCAGCTCACCATCCGTGCACCAAGAGACCCAGTACTTC. This chain links TRBV18 with TRBJ2-5; D not certain. Per germline, CDR1 KGHSH and CDR2 LQKENI. V lost 2 bases, J lost 0 bases, and 7 bases lay in between. This CDR3 region has 14 residues.

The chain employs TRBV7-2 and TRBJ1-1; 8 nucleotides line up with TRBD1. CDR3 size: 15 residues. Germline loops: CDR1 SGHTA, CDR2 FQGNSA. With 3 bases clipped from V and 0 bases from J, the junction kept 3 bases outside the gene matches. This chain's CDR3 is CASSFTGGLNTEAFF. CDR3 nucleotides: TGTGCCAGCAGCTTCACAGGGGGACTGAACACTGAAGCTTTCTTT.